The 22 T cell receptor beta chains in this list originate from one sample, sequenced in a study of blood T cell repertoires in COVID-19. Profiling relied on immunoSEQ multiplex PCR, and the TCRdb table lists in-frame clones only, not all of them. The table has 180,000 or so clones, over 70% seen once. The specimen sequenced was PBMCs or T cells enriched from blood (not recorded which). These receptors were collected from a man aged 55 to 69 who had been exposed to COVID-19.

The rearrangement links TRBV27 to TRBJ1-1; D unclear. Germline V gives CDR1 MNHEY, CDR2 SMNVEV (reference sequence). V was shortened by 3 bases and J by 4 bases, with 12 bases between the two germline ends. The CDR3 consists of 14 residues. CDR3 amino acids: CASSFSLEGTEAFF. CDR3 in DNA: TGTGCCAGCAGTTTCTCCCTCGAGGGCACTGAAGCTTTCTTT.

The chain joins TRBV2 to TRBJ2-7; tentative D call: TRBD1 (5 bases). Germline V gene data show CDR1 as SNHLY and CDR2 as FYNNEI. This CDR3 has 14 residues. V was cut by 4 bases and J by 0 bases, with 10 bases left in between. CDR3 nucleotide sequence: TGTGCCAGCAGTGTTGACAGACCCTCCTACGAGCAGTACTTC. Its protein is CASSVDRPSYEQYF.

The rearrangement joins TRBV12-2 to TRBJ2-7; the tabulated D call, TRBD1, remains unverified against the DNA. TRBV12-2 is a pseudogene segment. CDR3 size: 14 residues. CDR3 protein: CASRLRGLLYEQYF. In DNA form, the CDR3 reads TGTGCAAGTCGCTTAAGGGGGTTGTTATACGAGCAGTACTTC.

The genes are TRBV7-9 and TRBJ2-5, with 8 bases aligning to TRBD1. With V trimmed by 1 base and J by 2 bases, 3 bases remained unmatched. The CDR3 contains 15 residues. CDR1 and CDR2 from the germline V gene are SEHNR and FQNEAQ (reference sequence). The CDR3 DNA follows: TGTGCCAGCAGCTTAGGGACAGGGAATCAAGAGACCCAGTACTTC. Protein: CASSLGTGNQETQYF.

The chain combines TRBV5-1 with TRBJ2-7; D unresolved. Germline assignment: CDR1 SGHRS and CDR2 YFSETQ. Trimming took off 1 base at V and 2 bases at J, with 10 bases between the two ends. The CDR3 length is 14 residues. In DNA, the CDR3 is TGCGCCAGCAGCTTGAGTGAGCCCCCCTACGAGCAGTACTTC. Its translation: CASSLSEPPYEQYF.

The chain uses TRBV7-2 and TRBJ2-7, with TRBD1 as a possible D gene (6 bases). The CDR3 extends over 14 amino acids. The V gene's germline CDR1 is SGHTA and CDR2 FQGNSA. With 4 bases removed from V and 2 bases from J, the gap between germline ends came to 12 bases. The CDR3 sequence: CASSSGQPAYEQYF. The CDR3 DNA is TGTGCCAGCAGCTCAGGACAGCCAGCCTACGAGCAGTACTTC.

This chain connects TRBV18 to TRBJ2-7; TRBD1 is a possible D gene (5 bases). The length of the CDR3 is 16 residues. Trimming removed 0 bases from V and 0 bases from J, with 12 bases in between. Looked up from germline, CDR1 is KGHSH and CDR2 is LQKENI. The CDR3 DNA is TGTGCCAGCTCACCACCTGTCAGGGTCCTCTCCTACGAGCAGTACTTC. It yields the protein CASSPPVRVLSYEQYF.

The J gene is TRBJ2-2, the V gene TRBV6-1; 8 nucleotides agree with TRBD1. Germline CDR1 reads MNHNS; CDR2 reads SASEGT. The ends lost 3 bases at V and 6 bases at J; junction bases unmatched: 3. This CDR3 spans 14 amino acids. This CDR3 is CASSDLTGAGELFF. The CDR3 DNA is TGTGCCAGCAGTGACCTGACAGGGGCCGGGGAGCTGTTTTTT.

A few counts support this clone. This chain joins TRBV5-4 and TRBJ2-5; maybe TRBD1 (7 bases). Per the germline V gene, CDR1 is SGHNT and CDR2 is YYREEE (reference sequence). The CDR3 sequence is 14 residues long. V lost 4 bases and J 4 bases, leaving 14 bases between the germline ends. CDR3 amino acids: CASSPGTAGETQYF. In DNA form, the CDR3 reads TGTGCCAGCAGCCCCGGGACAGCGGGAGAGACCCAGTACTTC.

This clone occurred a few times. The genes are TRBV7-8 and TRBJ1-3, with 7 positions matching TRBD1. V lost 5 bases, J lost 3 bases, and 10 bases stayed unmatched. The CDR3 sequence is 16 residues long. Germline V gene sequence: CDR1 SGHVS, CDR2 FQNEAQ. CDR3 residues: CASSPRQGGGGNTIYF. Written as DNA, the CDR3 is TGTGCCAGCAGCCCGCGACAGGGAGGAGGTGGAAACACCATATATTTT. Drawing the rest from reference TRBV7-8 and TRBJ1-3, the complete variable domain is GAGVSQSPRYKVAKRGQDVALRCDPISGHVSLFWYQQALGQGPEFLTYFQNEAQLDKSGLPSDRFFAERPEGSVSTLKIQRTQQEDSAVYLCASSPRQGGGGNTIYFGEGSWLTVV.

The J gene is TRBJ2-7, the V gene TRBV7-3; D ambiguous. CDR1 and CDR2 (germline): SGHTA, FQGTGA. This CDR3 has 14 residues. The V end lost 1 base, the J end lost 0 bases, and 7 bases lay between the germline ends. This CDR3 reads CASSLSGSSYEQYF. The CDR3 DNA follows: TGTGCCAGCAGCTTAAGTGGCTCCTCCTACGAGCAGTACTTC.

The chain links TRBV5-1 to TRBJ1-2, with D hard to call. The V gene lost 4 bases and the J gene lost 3 bases, with 13 bases spanning the gap. Germline V gives CDR1 SGHRS, CDR2 YFSETQ. The CDR3 extends over 14 amino acids. CDR3 sequence reads: CASSEEGKYYGYTF. The CDR3 region has the DNA TGCGCCAGCAGCGAGGAGGGTAAATACTATGGCTACACCTTC. Looking up the rest from reference TRBV5-1 and TRBJ1-2 gives the full variable domain: KAGVTQTPRYLIKTRGQQVTLSCSPISGHRSVSWYQQTPGQGLQFLFEYFSETQRNKGNFPGRFSGRQFSNSRSEMNVSTLELGDSALYLCASSEEGKYYGYTFGSGTRLTVV.

The V call is TRBV3-1 (or the pseudogene TRBV3-2), the J call TRBJ2-5, with a tentative D call TRBD2 (6 bases). The germline V and J ends were trimmed by 4 bases and 5 bases, with 11 bases remaining between them. Germline values: CDR1 LGHDT, CDR2 YNNKEL (reference sequence). The CDR3 loop spans 13 amino acids. CDR3 protein: CASSPGRAETQYF. The DNA of the CDR3 is TGTGCCAGCAGCCCCGGGAGAGCGGAGACCCAGTACTTC.

This sequence joins TRBV5-1 and TRBJ1-1, with 8 bases aligning to TRBD1. The V gene end was trimmed by 1 base and the J gene end by 0 bases; junction bases not matched to a gene: 8. Germline V lookup: CDR1 SGHRS, CDR2 YFSETQ. The CDR3 has 17 amino acids. The CDR3 spells CASSLPTGVHLNTEAFF. The CDR3 nucleotides are TGCGCCAGCAGCTTGCCGACAGGGGTGCACTTGAACACTGAAGCTTTCTTT.

The CDR3 nucleotides read TGTGCCAGCAGTCCTCCCACTGTAAAGACTGAAGCTTTCTTT. It codes for CASSPPTVKTEAFF. The chain uses TRBV28 and TRBJ1-1, with D hard to call. Germline V gives CDR1 MDHEN, CDR2 SYDVKM. The CDR3 sequence is 14 residues long. V dropped 5 bases and J dropped 5 bases, with 15 bases sitting between them. The whole variable domain, filled in from reference TRBV28 and TRBJ1-1, reads DVKVTQSSRYLVKRTGEKVFLECVQDMDHENMFWYRQDPGLGLRLIYFSYDVKMKEKGDIPEGYSVSREKKERFSLILESASTNQTSMYLCASSPPTVKTEAFFGQGTRLTVV.

This clone was observed a few times. V is TRBV27 and J is TRBJ1-5, with a weak D call TRBD1 (5 bases). The germline gives CDR1 MNHEY, CDR2 SMNVEV (reference sequence). V was trimmed by 8 bases and J by 2 bases, leaving 19 bases between them. The CDR3 totals 16 residues. CDR3 DNA: TGTGCCAGCGCCGACACAGCGGGGACCCGCAATCAGCCCCAGCATTTT. This sequence encodes CASADTAGTRNQPQHF.

This clone was counted a single time. The same CDR3 can be traced to other DNA sequences in this sample. The chain recombines TRBV5-6 with TRBJ1-2, with D possibly TRBD1 on 6 matching bases. V was pared by 0 bases and J by 4 bases, with 10 bases between. This CDR3 spans 14 amino acids. Germline V lookup: CDR1 SGHDT, CDR2 YYEEEE. This CDR3 is CASSLVRGSYGYTF. The CDR3, as DNA: TGTGCCAGCAGCTTGGTTAGGGGGAGCTATGGCTACACCTTC.

The chain is built from TRBV5-1 and TRBJ2-3; 7 bases are shared with TRBD2. The germline V gene encodes CDR1 SGHRS and CDR2 YFSETQ. The CDR3 length is 15 residues. V lost 4 bases to trimming and J lost 5 bases; unmatched junction nucleotides: 10. CDR3 sequence (DNA): TGCGCCAGCAGCAGGGCAGCGGGAACATTAGATACGCAGTATTTT. Its protein is CASSRAAGTLDTQYF.

J is TRBJ2-7 and V is TRBV19, with D uncertain. The CDR3 contains 13 residues. Trimming took 1 base from V and 3 from J, leaving 7 bases between them. Per germline, CDR1 LNHDA and CDR2 SQIVND (reference sequence). The CDR3 bases are TGTGCCAGTAGTATAGTTGCCTACTACGAGCAGTACTTC. As protein: CASSIVAYYEQYF.

This chain uses TRBV6-2 or TRBV6-3 with TRBJ2-4; 8 nucleotides agree with TRBD1. V shed 5 bases and J 7 bases; nucleotides not matched to a gene: 10. Germline CDR1 and CDR2: MNHEY and SVGEGT. The CDR3 contains 15 residues. This CDR3 reads CASSQTGTGGNIQYF. In DNA form, the CDR3 reads TGTGCCAGCAGTCAAACCGGGACAGGAGGCAACATTCAGTACTTC.

V is TRBV27 and J is TRBJ2-1, with 7 nucleotides matching TRBD2. V was clipped by 5 bases and J by 2 bases; unmatched bases: 0. This CDR3 is built from 13 residues. Germline CDR1 MNHEY, CDR2 SMNVEV (reference sequence). The CDR3 bases are TGTGCCAGCAGTGGACTAGCCTACAATGAGCAGTTCTTC. Protein sequence: CASSGLAYNEQFF.

This clone was observed once. The CDR3 loop is CATSRGGMGTGVYEKLFF. The CDR3, as DNA: TGTGCCACCAGCAGAGGAGGCATGGGGACAGGGGTTTATGAAAAACTGTTTTTT. The chain couples TRBV15 to TRBJ1-4; the match to TRBD1 covers 10 bases. This CDR3 has 18 residues. Trimming cost V 1 base and J 6 bases; bases outside gene matches: 11. Germline CDR1 and CDR2: LNHNV and YYDKDF (reference sequence). The entire variable domain, with the rest obtained from reference TRBV15 and TRBJ1-4, is as follows: DAMVIQNPRYQVTQFGKPVTLSCSQTLNHNVMYWYQQKSSQAPKLLFHYYDKDFNNEADTPDNFQSRRPNTSFCFLDIRSPGLGDTAMYLCATSRGGMGTGVYEKLFFGSGTQLSVL.